This T cell receptor beta chain emerged from a study of patients and donors after allogeneic stem cell transplantation (dated by TCRdb to 2020 to 2022). To note about this clonotype: Its antigen target is currently unknown. Base qualities are not at hand, and no much larger clone is one base apart.

Taken from the germline V gene, the CDR1 and CDR2 loops are SGHTA and FQGTGA. The CDR3 holds 17 amino acids from the cysteine to the phenylalanine. Only the CDR3 DNA stays, 51 bases, in frame from base 1. V is trimmed back by 8 bases and J by 1 base, and the junction contains 14 bases that no gene match accounts for. The library was made by RT-PCR. For sequencing, a NextSeq 550 was employed. The public reads were reanalyzed by TCRdb: fastp trimming at Q25, MiXCR alignment, in-frame beta chains only. When rows share a CDR3 protein, they turn into one entry using the most common DNA and genes. This sample has 800,000 to 1,000,000 distinct CDR3 sequences in its table, and roughly 18% of those were observed once. The top ten clonotypes cover about 6% of the sample.

The TCR was taken from a human donor who was either an allogeneic HSCT recipient or a stem cell or donor lymphocyte infusion donor (not recorded which). It is not recorded whose cells these are; they may come from a transplant donor. Recombination connected TRBV7-3 to TRBJ2-5; TRBD2 agrees with 9 junctional bases. The sequencing input was blood, either unsorted or a sorted T cell fraction (not recorded which). The CDR3 protein sequence reads: CASDTRDYSGSQETQYF. The DNA reads as follows: TGTGCCAGCGACACCCGGGACTATAGCGGGAGCCAAGAGACCCAGTACTTC.